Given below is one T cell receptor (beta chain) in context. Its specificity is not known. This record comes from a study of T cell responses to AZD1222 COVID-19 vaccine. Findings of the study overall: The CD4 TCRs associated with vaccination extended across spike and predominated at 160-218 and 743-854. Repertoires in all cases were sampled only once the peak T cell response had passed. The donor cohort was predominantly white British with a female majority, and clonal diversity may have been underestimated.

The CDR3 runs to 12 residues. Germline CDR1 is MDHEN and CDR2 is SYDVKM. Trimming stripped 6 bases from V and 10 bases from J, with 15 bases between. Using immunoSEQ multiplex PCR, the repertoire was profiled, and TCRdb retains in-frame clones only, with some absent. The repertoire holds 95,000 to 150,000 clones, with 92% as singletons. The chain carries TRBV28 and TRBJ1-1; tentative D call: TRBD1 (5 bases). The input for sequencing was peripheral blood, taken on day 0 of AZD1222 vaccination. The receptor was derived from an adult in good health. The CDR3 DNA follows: TGTGCCAGCAGATCAGGGCAACGGCGAGCTTTCTTT. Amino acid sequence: CASRSGQRRAFF.